These 30 T cell receptor beta chains were all obtained from the same sample, sequenced in a study of control samples from healthy donors and cancer patients. Sequencing was performed with immunoSEQ multiplex PCR; in TCRdb, only in-frame clones are kept and a portion is missing. The profile shows under 150,000 clones, around 96% of them singletons. Input material: blood. Source of these receptors: a man younger than 45 in good health.

The V call is TRBV27, the J call TRBJ1-2; D is ambiguous. Deletions cut 6 bases from V and 5 bases from J, with 13 bases between. CDR3 length: 13 residues. Germline CDR1 is MNHEY and CDR2 is SMNVEV (reference sequence). CDR3 sequence (DNA): TGTGCCAGCAGAATCGCTGACACATATGGCTACACCTTC. It yields the protein CASRIADTYGYTF.

The chain combines TRBV18 with TRBJ1-5; 8 nucleotides agree with TRBD1. Germline V CDR1 and CDR2: KGHSH, LQKENI. V trimming: 5 bases; J trimming: 4 bases; junction bases outside the gene matches: 10. The CDR3 sequence is 16 residues long. CDR3 nucleotides: TGTGCCAGCTCAGGGGGACAGGACCCTAGGAATCAGCCCCAGCATTTT. Translating gives CASSGGQDPRNQPQHF.

The V gene is TRBV10-1, the J gene TRBJ2-7; D remains ambiguous. The CDR3 runs 11 residues. Trimming took off 8 bases at V and 0 bases at J, with 5 bases between the two ends. The germline V gene encodes CDR1 WNHNN and CDR2 SYGVQD (reference sequence). CDR3 bases: TGCGCCAGCGGGGACTCCTACGAGCAGTACTTC. Protein sequence: CASGDSYEQYF.

CDR3 in amino acids: CASSLRAPYNTEAFF. DNA for the CDR3: TGTGCCAGCAGCTTAAGGGCCCCTTACAACACTGAAGCTTTCTTT. V is TRBV7-2 and J is TRBJ1-1, with D unresolved. The CDR3 extends over 15 amino acids. In germline, CDR1 is SGHTA, CDR2 FQGNSA. Trimming took off 2 bases at V and 2 bases at J, with 12 bases between the two ends.

This rearrangement joins TRBV19 to TRBJ2-1; the match to TRBD1 covers 8 bases. J gave up 4 bases and V 10 bases, and 12 bases lay outside the gene matches. CDR3 length equals 15 residues. Per the germline V gene, CDR1 is LNHDA and CDR2 is SQIVND (reference sequence). Written as DNA, the CDR3 is TGTGCCACCCAAGAGGGACAGGCAGTGTACAATGAGCAGTTCTTC. It translates to CATQEGQAVYNEQFF.

This clone showed up just once. The chain is built from TRBV23-1 and TRBJ2-2; TRBD2 aligns across 14 bases. TRBV23-1 is sorted into the ORF group, with uncertain function. Trimming took 4 bases from V and 4 from J; bases not matched to a gene: 8. The CDR3 covers 18 residues. In nucleotides, the CDR3 is TGCGCCAGCAGTCCCAGGACTAGCGGGGGGCCATGCACCGGGGAGCTGTTTTTT. Translating it yields CASSPRTSGGPCTGELFF.

The chain recombines TRBV6-1 with TRBJ2-3; tentative D call: TRBD1 (6 bases). The V end lost 1 base, the J end lost 4 bases, and 9 bases lay between the germline ends. The CDR3 runs 14 residues. Germline lookup yields CDR1 MNHNS and CDR2 SASEGT. The CDR3 is CASSEDRVADTQYF. The DNA of the CDR3 is TGTGCCAGCAGTGAAGACAGGGTTGCAGATACGCAGTATTTT.

V gene TRBV25-1 combines with J gene TRBJ1-6; weak D call: TRBD1 (5 bases). Germline assignment: CDR1 MGHDK and CDR2 SYGVNS. The V gene lost 4 bases and the J gene lost 9 bases, with 16 bases spanning the gap. The CDR3 runs to 15 residues. The CDR3 protein is CASSVSPGATSPLHF. For the CDR3, the DNA is TGTGCCAGCAGTGTTTCCCCCGGGGCCACTTCACCCCTCCACTTT.

The chain employs TRBV4-1 and TRBJ2-7; the match to TRBD1 covers 8 bases. Germline CDR1 reads MGHRA; CDR2 reads YSYEKL. The CDR3 sequence is 15 residues long. J gave up 3 bases and V 2 bases, and 6 bases lay outside the gene matches. Here the CDR3 reads CASSQPGTGIYEQYF. In DNA form, the CDR3 reads TGCGCCAGCAGCCAACCCGGGACAGGAATCTACGAGCAGTACTTC.

The chain employs TRBV29-1 and TRBJ2-5; 7 bases fit TRBD1. Germline lookup yields CDR1 SQVTM and CDR2 ANQGSEA. V shed 7 bases and J 3 bases; nucleotides not matched to a gene: 5. The CDR3 runs to 12 residues. CDR3 residues: CSAGTVEETQYF. The CDR3 DNA follows: TGCAGCGCCGGGACAGTGGAAGAGACCCAGTACTTC.

V gene TRBV12-3 or TRBV12-4 combines with J gene TRBJ1-1, with D unresolved. V was cut by 3 bases and J by 6 bases, with 5 bases left in between. The CDR3 totals 11 residues. This CDR3 is CASSFYSEAFF. For the CDR3, the DNA is TGTGCCAGCAGTTTCTACTCTGAAGCTTTCTTT.

The gene calls are TRBV27 and TRBJ1-6, with 7 bases matching TRBD1. With 6 bases clipped from V and 8 bases from J, the junction kept 4 bases outside the gene matches. The germline V gene encodes CDR1 MNHEY and CDR2 SMNVEV (reference sequence). The CDR3 consists of 13 residues. The CDR3 nucleotides are TGTGCCAGCAGAACAGGGGTTGATTCACCCCTCCACTTT. It yields the protein CASRTGVDSPLHF.

The chain combines TRBV6-1 with TRBJ1-1, with 11 bases aligning to TRBD1. With V trimmed by 4 bases and J by 0 bases, 7 bases remained unmatched. The CDR3 has 17 residues. From germline, CDR1 is MNHNS and CDR2 SASEGT. This CDR3 is CASSADRGLFMNTEAFF. CDR3 DNA: TGTGCCAGCAGTGCGGACAGGGGGCTGTTCATGAACACTGAAGCTTTCTTT.

The CDR3 nucleotides read TGTGCCAGCAGTCAAGACAGGGAGACCCAGTACTTC. Its protein product is CASSQDRETQYF. This chain links TRBV5-4 with TRBJ2-5; D might be TRBD1 (6 bases). The CDR3 runs 12 residues. V was clipped by 5 bases and J by 5 bases, with 10 bases between them. The germline V gene has CDR1 SGHNT and CDR2 YYREEE (reference sequence).

This clone counts as large (0.1 to 1%). The CDR3 nucleotides read TGTGCCAGCACGTGGGGGGGCAATCAGCCCCAGCATTTT. It is translated as CASTWGGNQPQHF. The rearrangement uses TRBV28 and TRBJ1-5; weak D call: TRBD1 (5 bases). Deletions cut 7 bases from V and 2 bases from J, with 9 bases between. This CDR3 is 13 amino acids long. Per germline, CDR1 MDHEN and CDR2 SYDVKM. The full variable domain, with the rest looked up from reference TRBV28 and TRBJ1-5, is DVKVTQSSRYLVKRTGEKVFLECVQDMDHENMFWYRQDPGLGLRLIYFSYDVKMKEKGDIPEGYSVSREKKERFSLILESASTNQTSMYLCASTWGGNQPQHFGDGTRLSIL.

The gene calls are TRBV7-9 and TRBJ1-5; maybe TRBD1 (5 bases). The V and J ends lost 0 bases and 5 bases respectively, with 14 bases between them. The V gene's germline CDR1 is SEHNR and CDR2 FQNEAQ (reference sequence). This CDR3 spans 16 amino acids. DNA for the CDR3: TGTGCCAGCAGCTTAGCCCGCGGGGGATGGGATCAGCCCCAGCATTTT. Encoded protein: CASSLARGGWDQPQHF.

This chain uses TRBV7-9 with TRBJ1-2; D gene ambiguous. Trimming removed 5 bases from V and 0 bases from J, with 10 bases in between. The CDR3 covers 14 residues. CDR1 is SEHNR and CDR2 is FQNEAQ in the germline V gene (reference sequence). The CDR3 is CASSQAGPNYGYTF. DNA of the CDR3: TGTGCCAGCAGCCAGGCGGGTCCTAACTATGGCTACACCTTC.

The J gene is TRBJ2-3, the V gene TRBV4-1, with D perhaps TRBD2 (5 bases). Trimming removed 4 bases at V and 0 bases at J, with 8 bases between. The CDR3 length is 14 residues. Per the germline V gene, CDR1 is MGHRA and CDR2 is YSYEKL. The CDR3 DNA sequence: TGCGCCAGCAGCCGACTAACTAGCACAGATACGCAGTATTTT. Amino acid sequence: CASSRLTSTDTQYF.

The chain is built from TRBV15 and TRBJ2-5, with TRBD1 as a possible D gene (5 bases). Germline V gene data show CDR1 as LNHNV and CDR2 as YYDKDF (reference sequence). The CDR3 loop spans 13 amino acids. Trimming shortened V by 0 bases and J by 9 bases, and 11 bases separated the two germline ends. CDR3: CATSRDFTGAQYF. In DNA, the CDR3 is TGTGCCACCAGCAGAGATTTTACAGGAGCCCAGTACTTC.

This clone was detected only once. This sequence joins TRBV5-6 and TRBJ2-5, with 10 bases matching TRBD1. V dropped 4 bases and J dropped 5; count of bases not matched to a gene: 8. The CDR3 covers 15 residues. CDR1 and CDR2 (germline): SGHDT, YYEEEE. The CDR3 region is CASSRDRGRVETQYF. CDR3 DNA: TGTGCCAGCAGCCGCGACAGGGGGCGCGTGGAGACCCAGTACTTC.

V is TRBV7-9 and J is TRBJ1-6, with D unclear. The V gene lost 5 bases and the J gene lost 5 bases, with 13 bases spanning the gap. The CDR3 contains 15 residues. Germline CDR1 SEHNR, CDR2 FQNEAQ (reference sequence). Written as DNA, the CDR3 is TGTGCCAGCAGCCTAGGACGGGGAGATAATTCACCCCTCCACTTT. Amino acid sequence: CASSLGRGDNSPLHF.

This rearrangement joins TRBV6-6 to TRBJ1-2, with D maybe TRBD1 (5 bases). Germline assignment: CDR1 MNHNY and CDR2 SVGAGI (reference sequence). The CDR3 extends over 16 amino acids. The V end was cut by 2 bases, the J end by 0 bases, with 13 bases between. CDR3 sequence reads: CASSYRVVGANYGYTF. The DNA for the CDR3 is TGTGCCAGCAGTTACAGGGTCGTGGGGGCTAACTATGGCTACACCTTC.

Notes on this clone: Within the sample, other DNA sequences also encode this same CDR3. The chain is built from TRBV5-4 and TRBJ1-2; D is unresolved. The CDR3 is 11 amino acids. CDR1 is SGHNT, CDR2 YYREEE, per germline (reference sequence). V gave up 4 bases and J gave up 2 bases, with 3 bases separating them. The CDR3, as DNA: TGTGCCAGCAGCCTGAACTATGGCTACACCTTC. Its translation is CASSLNYGYTF.

The chain is built from TRBV5-1 and TRBJ1-5; D uncertain. CDR1 is SGHRS, CDR2 YFSETQ, per germline. The CDR3 contains 14 residues. V lost 0 bases and J lost 4, with 8 bases in between. The CDR3 spells CASSLVSGNQPQHF. Written as DNA, the CDR3 is TGCGCCAGCAGCTTGGTATCGGGTAATCAGCCCCAGCATTTT.

In its sample, this clone was seen once. The CDR3 protein is CASTIDGARREAFF. DNA of the CDR3: TGTGCCAGCACTATCGATGGAGCTCGACGTGAAGCTTTCTTT. This sequence joins TRBV28 and TRBJ1-1; unclear D gene. The germline CDR1 and CDR2 sequences are MDHEN and SYDVKM. The CDR3 totals 14 residues. V was trimmed by 7 bases and J by 7 bases, leaving 19 bases between them.

The V call is TRBV5-8, the J call TRBJ2-1; no reliable D call. The V end was cut by 0 bases, the J end by 0 bases, with 7 bases between. The CDR3 is made up of 15 amino acids. Germline V CDR1 and CDR2: SGHTS, YDEGEE. The CDR3 bases are TGTGCCAGCAGCTTGGGGGAAAGCTCCTACAATGAGCAGTTCTTC. Translation: CASSLGESSYNEQFF.

Regarding this clone: The junction differs from germline at one of its ends, possibly a read error. V usage is TRBV15 and J usage is TRBJ2-2, with D hard to call. The CDR3 is 13 amino acids. The germline CDR1 and CDR2 sequences are LNHNV and YYDKDF (reference sequence). CDR3 region: CATSGEYRGELFF. The CDR3 region has the DNA TGTGCCACCAGCGGAGAATATCGCGGGGAGCTGTTTTTT.

CDR3 sequence (DNA): TGCGCCAGCAGTGAGCAGGGAGGAACTGAAGCTTTCTTT. Protein sequence: CASSEQGGTEAFF. The chain combines TRBV10-2 with TRBJ1-1, with D maybe TRBD1 (5 bases). Germline values: CDR1 WSHSY, CDR2 SAAADI. Between the trimmed V and J ends, which lost 2 bases and 5 bases, there was a span of 9 bases. CDR3 length equals 13 residues.

The chain employs TRBV15 and TRBJ2-7; weak D call: TRBD2 (5 bases). Between the trimmed V and J ends, which lost 5 bases and 3 bases, there was a span of 11 bases. The CDR3 extends over 13 amino acids. Germline loops: CDR1 LNHNV, CDR2 YYDKDF (reference sequence). This CDR3 is CATSGGLYYEQYF. The CDR3 DNA reads as TGTGCCACCAGCGGTGGACTGTACTACGAGCAGTACTTC.

V and J are TRBV3-1 (or the pseudogene TRBV3-2) and TRBJ2-5, with TRBD1 matching over 9 bases. The CDR3 runs to 17 residues. Germline CDR1 LGHDT, CDR2 YNNKEL (reference sequence). V gave up 2 bases and J gave up 5 bases; unmatched junction bases: 12. CDR3 region: CASSQKTGGQGDETQYF. DNA for the CDR3: TGTGCCAGCAGCCAAAAAACTGGGGGACAGGGTGATGAGACCCAGTACTTC.